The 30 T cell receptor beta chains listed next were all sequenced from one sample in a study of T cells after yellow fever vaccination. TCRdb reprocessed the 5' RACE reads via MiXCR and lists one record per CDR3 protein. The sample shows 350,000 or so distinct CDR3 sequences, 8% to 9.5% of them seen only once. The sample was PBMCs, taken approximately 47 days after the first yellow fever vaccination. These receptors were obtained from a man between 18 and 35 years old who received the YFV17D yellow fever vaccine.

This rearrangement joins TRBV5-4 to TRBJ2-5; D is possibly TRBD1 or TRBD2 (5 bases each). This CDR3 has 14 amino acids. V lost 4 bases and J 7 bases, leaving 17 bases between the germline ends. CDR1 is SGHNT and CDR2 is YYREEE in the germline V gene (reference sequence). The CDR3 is CASSPPGTKGTQYF. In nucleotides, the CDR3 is TGTGCCAGCAGCCCCCCCGGGACCAAAGGGACCCAGTACTTC.

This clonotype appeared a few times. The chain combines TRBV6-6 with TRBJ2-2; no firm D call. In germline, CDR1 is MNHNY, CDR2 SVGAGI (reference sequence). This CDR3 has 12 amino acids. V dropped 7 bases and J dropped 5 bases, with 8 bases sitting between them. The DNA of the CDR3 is TGTGCCAGCACCCCCCAGACCGGGGAGCTGTTTTTT. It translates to CASTPQTGELFF.

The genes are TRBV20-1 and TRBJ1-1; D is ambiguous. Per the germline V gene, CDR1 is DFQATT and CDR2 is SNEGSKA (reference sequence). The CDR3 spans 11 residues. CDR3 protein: CTTGRDTEAFF. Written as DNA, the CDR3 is TGCACGACTGGGAGGGACACTGAAGCTTTCTTT.

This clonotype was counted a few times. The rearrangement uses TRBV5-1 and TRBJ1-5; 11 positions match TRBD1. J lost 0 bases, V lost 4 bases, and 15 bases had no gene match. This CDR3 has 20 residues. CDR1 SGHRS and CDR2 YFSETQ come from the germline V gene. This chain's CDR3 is CASSPGPGTGGDFSNQPQHF. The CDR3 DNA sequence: TGCGCCAGCAGCCCCGGCCCCGGGACAGGGGGGGATTTTAGCAATCAGCCCCAGCATTTT.

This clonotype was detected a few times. The CDR3 DNA is TGTGCCAGCAGCCAACAGGGATGGACTGAAGCTTTCTTT. Amino acids: CASSQQGWTEAFF. V and J are TRBV7-2 and TRBJ1-1; the D gene is possibly TRBD1 (6 bases). The germline V gene has CDR1 SGHTA and CDR2 FQGNSA. Trimming cost V 5 bases and J 5 bases, with 12 bases left between them. The CDR3 runs 13 residues.

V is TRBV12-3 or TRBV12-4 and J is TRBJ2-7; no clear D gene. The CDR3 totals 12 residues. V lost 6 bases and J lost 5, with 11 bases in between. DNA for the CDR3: TGTGCCAGCAGCTCGCGGCGGAACGAGCAGTACGTC. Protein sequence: CASSSRRNEQYV.

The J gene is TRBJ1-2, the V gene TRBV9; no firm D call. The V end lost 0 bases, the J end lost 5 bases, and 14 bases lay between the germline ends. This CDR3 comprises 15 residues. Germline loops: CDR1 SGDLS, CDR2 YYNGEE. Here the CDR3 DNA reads TGTGCCAGCAGCGTAGGTCACGGCGAGGGATATGGCTACACCTTC. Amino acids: CASSVGHGEGYGYTF.

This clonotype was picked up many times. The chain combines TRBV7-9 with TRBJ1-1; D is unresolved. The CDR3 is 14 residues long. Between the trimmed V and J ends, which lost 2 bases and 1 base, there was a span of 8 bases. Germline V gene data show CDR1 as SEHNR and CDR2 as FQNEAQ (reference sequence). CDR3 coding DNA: TGTGCCAGCAGCTTAACAGACAAGAACACTGAAGCTTTCTTT. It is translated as CASSLTDKNTEAFF.

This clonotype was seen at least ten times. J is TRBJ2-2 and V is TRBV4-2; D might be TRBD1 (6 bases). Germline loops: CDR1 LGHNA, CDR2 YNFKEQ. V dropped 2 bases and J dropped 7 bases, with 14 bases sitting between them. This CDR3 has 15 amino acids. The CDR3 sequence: CASSQTTGFSGELFF. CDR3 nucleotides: TGTGCCAGCAGCCAAACCACAGGGTTTAGCGGGGAGCTGTTTTTT.

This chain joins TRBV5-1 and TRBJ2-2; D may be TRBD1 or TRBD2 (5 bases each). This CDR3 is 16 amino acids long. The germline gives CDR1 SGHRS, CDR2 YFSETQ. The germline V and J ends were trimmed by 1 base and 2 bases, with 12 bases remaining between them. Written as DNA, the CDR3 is TGCGCCAGCAGCTTGAGAGGGGTTTCAAACACCGGGGAGCTGTTTTTT. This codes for CASSLRGVSNTGELFF.

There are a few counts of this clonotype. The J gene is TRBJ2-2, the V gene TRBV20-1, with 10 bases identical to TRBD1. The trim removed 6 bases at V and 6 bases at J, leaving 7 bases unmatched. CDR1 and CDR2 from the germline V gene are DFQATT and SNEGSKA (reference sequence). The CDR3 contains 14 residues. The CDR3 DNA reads TGCAGTGCGACGGACAGGGGGTTTCCCGGGGAGCTGTTTTTT. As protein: CSATDRGFPGELFF.

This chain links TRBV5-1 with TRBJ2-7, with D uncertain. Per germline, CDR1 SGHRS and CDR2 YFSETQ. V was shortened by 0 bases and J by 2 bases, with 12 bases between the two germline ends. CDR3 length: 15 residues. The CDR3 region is CASSLAAANTYEQYF. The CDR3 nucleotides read TGCGCCAGCAGCTTGGCCGCAGCCAACACCTACGAGCAGTACTTC.

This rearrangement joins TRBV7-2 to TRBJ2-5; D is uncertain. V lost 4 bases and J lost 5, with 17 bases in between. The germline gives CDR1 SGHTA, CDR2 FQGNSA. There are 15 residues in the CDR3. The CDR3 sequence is CASSSRAASIETQYF. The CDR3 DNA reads TGTGCCAGCAGCTCTAGAGCTGCTTCCATCGAGACCCAGTACTTC.

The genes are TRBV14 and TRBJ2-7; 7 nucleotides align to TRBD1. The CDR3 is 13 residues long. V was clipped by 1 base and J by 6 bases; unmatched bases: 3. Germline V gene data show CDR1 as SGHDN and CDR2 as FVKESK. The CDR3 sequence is CASSQAQGVEQYV. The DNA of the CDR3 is TGTGCCAGCAGCCAAGCTCAGGGGGTCGAGCAGTACGTC.

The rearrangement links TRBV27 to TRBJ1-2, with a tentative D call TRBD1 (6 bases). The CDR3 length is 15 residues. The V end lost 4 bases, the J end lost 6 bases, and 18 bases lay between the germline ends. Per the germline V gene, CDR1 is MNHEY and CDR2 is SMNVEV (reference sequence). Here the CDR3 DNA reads TGTGCCAGCAGTTCCCGGTACACAGGGATCGATGGCTACACCTTC. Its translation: CASSSRYTGIDGYTF.

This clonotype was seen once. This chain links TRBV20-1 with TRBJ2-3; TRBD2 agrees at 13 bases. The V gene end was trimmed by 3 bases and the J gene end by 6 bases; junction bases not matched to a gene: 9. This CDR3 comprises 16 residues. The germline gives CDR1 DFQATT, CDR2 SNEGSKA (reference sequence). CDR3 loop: CSASTSGGAGLDTQYF. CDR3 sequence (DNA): TGCAGTGCTAGTACTAGCGGGGGGGCCGGTTTGGATACGCAGTATTTT.

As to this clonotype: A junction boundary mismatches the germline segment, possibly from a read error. Here the CDR3 DNA reads TGTGCCAGCAGGGAAGACAGGGGTCTCAACTTC. Protein: CASREDRGLNF. This chain connects TRBV6-6 to TRBJ2-5; 8 nucleotides agree with TRBD1. The CDR3 covers 11 residues. The germline gives CDR1 MNHNY, CDR2 SVGAGI (reference sequence).

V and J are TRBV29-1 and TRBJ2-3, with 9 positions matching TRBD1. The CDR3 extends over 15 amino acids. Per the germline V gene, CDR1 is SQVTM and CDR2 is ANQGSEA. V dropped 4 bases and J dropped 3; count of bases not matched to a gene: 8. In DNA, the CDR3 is TGCAGCGTTGCGGTGGGACAGGGTTATACAGATACGCAGTATTTT. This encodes CSVAVGQGYTDTQYF.

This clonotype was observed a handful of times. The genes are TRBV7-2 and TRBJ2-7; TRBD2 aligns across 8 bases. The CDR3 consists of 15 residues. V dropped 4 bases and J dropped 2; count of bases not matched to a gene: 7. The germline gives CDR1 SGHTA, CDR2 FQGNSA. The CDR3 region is CASSSNSGAPYEQYF. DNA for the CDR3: TGTGCCAGCAGCTCCAATAGCGGGGCTCCCTACGAGCAGTACTTC.

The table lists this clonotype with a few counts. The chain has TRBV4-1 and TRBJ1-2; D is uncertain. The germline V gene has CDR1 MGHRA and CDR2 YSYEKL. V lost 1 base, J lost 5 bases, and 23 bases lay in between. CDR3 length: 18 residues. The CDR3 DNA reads TGCGCCAGCAGCCAAGGCCCGACATTCTCGCGGAAACAGTATGGCTACACCTTC. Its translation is CASSQGPTFSRKQYGYTF.

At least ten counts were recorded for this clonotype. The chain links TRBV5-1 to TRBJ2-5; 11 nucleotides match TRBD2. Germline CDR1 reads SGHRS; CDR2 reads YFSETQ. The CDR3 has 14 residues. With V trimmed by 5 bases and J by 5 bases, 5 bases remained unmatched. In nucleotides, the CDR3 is TGCGCCAGCAGTTCTACTAGCGGGGGTGAGACCCAGTACTTC. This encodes CASSSTSGGETQYF.

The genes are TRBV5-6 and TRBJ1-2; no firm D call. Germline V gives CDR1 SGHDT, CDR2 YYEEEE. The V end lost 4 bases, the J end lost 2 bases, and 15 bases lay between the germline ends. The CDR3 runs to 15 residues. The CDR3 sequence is CASSAADRGNYGYTF. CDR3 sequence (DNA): TGTGCCAGCAGCGCAGCCGACCGGGGAAACTATGGCTACACCTTC.

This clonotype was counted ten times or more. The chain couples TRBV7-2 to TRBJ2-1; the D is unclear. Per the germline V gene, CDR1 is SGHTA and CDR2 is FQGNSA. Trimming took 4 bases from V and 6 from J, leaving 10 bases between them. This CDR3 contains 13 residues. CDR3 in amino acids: CASSSSSGNEQFF. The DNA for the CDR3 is TGTGCCAGCAGCTCTTCTTCCGGCAATGAGCAGTTCTTC.

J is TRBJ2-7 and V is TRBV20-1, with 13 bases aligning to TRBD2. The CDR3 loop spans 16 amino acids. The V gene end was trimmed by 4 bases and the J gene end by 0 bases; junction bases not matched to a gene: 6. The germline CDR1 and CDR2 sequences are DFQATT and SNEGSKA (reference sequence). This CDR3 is CSAKRGLAGSSYEQYV. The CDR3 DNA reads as TGCAGTGCTAAAAGGGGACTAGCGGGAAGCTCCTACGAGCAGTACGTC.

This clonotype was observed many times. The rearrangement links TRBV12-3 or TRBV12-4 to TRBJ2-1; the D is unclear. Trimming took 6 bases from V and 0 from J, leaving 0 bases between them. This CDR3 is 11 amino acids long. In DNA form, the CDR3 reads TGTGCCAGCAGCTCCTACAATGAGCAGTTCTTC. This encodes CASSSYNEQFF.

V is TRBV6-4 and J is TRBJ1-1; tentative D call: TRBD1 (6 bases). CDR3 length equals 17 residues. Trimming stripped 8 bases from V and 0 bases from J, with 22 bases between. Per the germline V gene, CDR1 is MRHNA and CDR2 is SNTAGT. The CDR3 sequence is CASGPSQGPRMNTEAFF. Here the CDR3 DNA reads TGTGCCAGCGGCCCATCGCAGGGGCCCCGAATGAACACTGAAGCTTTCTTT.

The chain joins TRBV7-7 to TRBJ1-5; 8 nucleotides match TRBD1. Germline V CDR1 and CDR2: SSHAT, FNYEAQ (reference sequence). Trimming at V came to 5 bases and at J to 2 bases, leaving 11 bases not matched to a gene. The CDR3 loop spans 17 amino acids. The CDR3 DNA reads TGTGCCAGCAGCCAAAAACCGGACAGGGCGGGCAATCAGCCCCAGCATTTT. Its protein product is CASSQKPDRAGNQPQHF. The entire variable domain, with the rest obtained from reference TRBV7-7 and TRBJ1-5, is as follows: GAGVSQSPRYKVTKRGQDVTLRCDPISSHATLYWYQQALGQGPEFLTYFNYEAQPDKSGLPSDRFSAERPEGSISTLTIQRTEQRDSAMYRCASSQKPDRAGNQPQHFGDGTRLSIL.

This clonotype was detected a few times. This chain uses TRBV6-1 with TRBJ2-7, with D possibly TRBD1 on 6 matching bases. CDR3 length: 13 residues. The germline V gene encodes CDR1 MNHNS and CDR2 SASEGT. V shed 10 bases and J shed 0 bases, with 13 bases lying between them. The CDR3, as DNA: TGTGCCACGATCGGGACAAACTCCTACGAGCAGTACTTC. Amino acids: CATIGTNSYEQYF.

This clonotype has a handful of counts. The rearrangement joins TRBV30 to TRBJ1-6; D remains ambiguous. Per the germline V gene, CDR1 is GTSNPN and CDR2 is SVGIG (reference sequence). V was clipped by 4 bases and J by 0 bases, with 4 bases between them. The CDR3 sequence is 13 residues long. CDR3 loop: CAWTNSYNSPLHF. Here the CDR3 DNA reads TGTGCCTGGACAAACTCCTATAATTCACCCCTCCACTTT.

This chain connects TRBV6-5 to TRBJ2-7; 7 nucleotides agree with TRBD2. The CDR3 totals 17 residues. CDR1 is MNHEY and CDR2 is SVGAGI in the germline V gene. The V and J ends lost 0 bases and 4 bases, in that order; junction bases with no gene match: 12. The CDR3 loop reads CASSYSNPASGFYEQYF. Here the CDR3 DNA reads TGTGCCAGCAGTTACTCGAATCCGGCTAGCGGCTTTTACGAGCAGTACTTC.